This is a list of T cell receptor beta chains from one sample in a study of shared clonotypes between healthy human individuals. The protocol was immunoSEQ multiplex PCR, while the TCRdb copy is restricted to in-frame clones and leaves out a portion. In the table there are some 2,400,000 clones, about 94% of which are singletons. The specimen sequenced was naive CD4+ T cells sorted from blood. Source of these receptors: a man aged 18 to 29 in good health. Each CDR3 is given with its conserved first and last residue. D genes are given only for firm matches. Expanded clones are given a class, and other clones once, few, many or no size at all.

size	V	J	D	length	DNA	CDR3
NA	TRBV7-2	TRBJ2-5	NA	13	TGTGCCAGCGGTCGAAACAAGGAAGAGACCCAGTACTTC	CASGRNKEETQYF
NA	TRBV30	TRBJ1-6	NA	13	TGTGCCTGGGATGGGGGGACGGATTCACCCCTCCACTTT	CAWDGGTDSPLHF
NA	TRBV28	TRBJ1-2	NA	12	TGTGCCAGCAGTTCGATAATCTATGGCTACACCTTC	CASSSIIYGYTF
NA	TRBV7-2	TRBJ2-2	NA	14	TGTGCCAGCAGCTACGGGAGATCCACCGGGGAGCTGTTTTTT	CASSYGRSTGELFF
NA	TRBV29-1	TRBJ1-1	TRBD1	14	TGCAGCGTTGAGAACAGGGGACTGAACACTGAAGCTTTCTTT	CSVENRGLNTEAFF
once	TRBV5-6	TRBJ2-3	TRBD1	16	TGTGCCAGCACCACGTCGGGGACAGGGCTCACAGATACGCAGTATTTT	CASTTSGTGLTDTQYF
NA	TRBV6-1	TRBJ1-2	TRBD1	12	TGTGCCAGCACCCGGACAGGGTATGGCTACACCTTC	CASTRTGYGYTF
NA	TRBV5-6	TRBJ2-5	NA	15	TGTGCCAGCAGCTTGGGTCCCAGATCAGAAGAGACCCAGTACTTC	CASSLGPRSEETQYF
NA	TRBV7-9	TRBJ2-7	NA	15	TGTGCCAGCAGCTCTATCTTTGCGGGCGACTACGAGCAGTACTTC	CASSSIFAGDYEQYF
NA	TRBV6-1	TRBJ1-5	NA	16	TGTGCCAGCAGTGAAGCGGGAGGGGCGGGCAATCAGCCCCAGCATTTT	CASSEAGGAGNQPQHF
NA	TRBV29-1	TRBJ2-3	NA	13	TGCAGCGGGTTTCGTAGCGGCACAGATACGCAGTATTTT	CSGFRSGTDTQYF
NA	TRBV10-3	TRBJ1-2	NA	14	TGTGCCATCAGCGACTCGGGTACCCACTATGGCTACACCTTC	CAISDSGTHYGYTF
NA	TRBV10-1	TRBJ2-1	NA	15	TGCGCCAGCAGTGACGTCCGAAGCTCCTACAATGAGCAGTTCTTC	CASSDVRSSYNEQFF
NA	TRBV5-4	TRBJ1-1	NA	15	TGTGCCAGCAGCCCTGAACAGGAACGGGCCGCTGAAGCTTTCTTT	CASSPEQERAAEAFF
NA	TRBV5-1	TRBJ1-4	NA	15	TGCGCCAGCCGGTTGGCGGTCACAACTAATGAAAAACTGTTTTTT	CASRLAVTTNEKLFF
NA	TRBV5-1	TRBJ1-2	NA	13	TGCGCCAGCAGCCCCCTCCAGAGAGATGGCTACACCTTC	CASSPLQRDGYTF
NA	TRBV6-5	TRBJ1-1	NA	13	TGTGCCAGCAGCAGGGTGGGGAACACTGAAGCTTTCTTT	CASSRVGNTEAFF